These T cell receptor beta chains were read from a single sample in a study of blood T cell repertoires in COVID-19. Sequencing used immunoSEQ multiplex PCR; TCRdb keeps in-frame clones, though not all of them. The data show about 370,000 clones, around 89% seen once. The specimen was PBMCs or T cells enriched from blood (not recorded which). These receptors were taken from a man between 18 and 29 years old who had recovered from COVID-19. Both conserved end residues are part of each CDR3. Each record gives: J gene, D gene, CDR3 length, clone size, V gene, CDR3 DNA, CDR3 protein. D genes are given only for firm matches. A clone size is listed for some rows: how often the clone was seen (once, few, many), or a class if it is expanded.

J: TRBJ2-2; D: TRBD1; length: 14; size: -; V: TRBV19; DNA: TGTGCCAGTAGTAATAAACAGGGGTCCGGGGAGCTGTTTTTT; CDR3: CASSNKQGSGELFF
J: TRBJ1-1; D: -; length: 16; size: -; V: TRBV19; DNA: TGTGCCAGTAGCCCGCTCTTCGGGTCCACGAACACTGAAGCTTTCTTT; CDR3: CASSPLFGSTNTEAFF
J: TRBJ2-7; D: -; length: 14; size: once; V: TRBV7-6; DNA: TGTGCCAGCAGCTTATCGGAAGCGGGCTACGAGCAGTACTTC; CDR3: CASSLSEAGYEQYF
J: TRBJ1-1; D: TRBD1; length: 18; size: once; V: TRBV28; DNA: TGTGCCAGCAGTTTGGGGGAACAGGGGGCGTCGATGAACACTGAAGCTTTCTTT; CDR3: CASSLGEQGASMNTEAFF
J: TRBJ1-6; D: -; length: 14; size: once; V: TRBV11-2; DNA: TGTGCCAGCAGCTTAACAGATAGTAATTCACCCCTCCACTTT; CDR3: CASSLTDSNSPLHF
J: TRBJ2-7; D: -; length: 15; size: -; V: TRBV5-1; DNA: TGCGCCAGCAGCTTAAGGTCGACTGCAGTTTACGAGCAGTACTTC; CDR3: CASSLRSTAVYEQYF
J: TRBJ2-2; D: -; length: 13; size: few; V: TRBV19; DNA: TGTGCCAGTTGGCACAGGGACACCGGGGAGCTGTTTTTT; CDR3: CASWHRDTGELFF
J: TRBJ1-1; D: TRBD1; length: 19; size: -; V: TRBV5-1; DNA: TGCGCCAGCAGCTTGCTAACTCCGGGACAGGGAAGGGGGACGGCTGAAGCTTTCTTT; CDR3: CASSLLTPGQGRGTAEAFF
J: TRBJ2-1; D: TRBD2; length: 16; size: once; V: TRBV6-2/TRBV6-3; DNA: TGTGCCAGCAGTACCATAGCGGGGGGGCCTTTGAATGAGCAGTTCTTC; CDR3: CASSTIAGGPLNEQFF
J: TRBJ1-4; D: -; length: 14; size: -; V: TRBV7-9; DNA: TGTGCCAGCAGCTTACTAACAGTTAATGAAAAACTGTTTTTT; CDR3: CASSLLTVNEKLFF
J: TRBJ2-1; D: TRBD2; length: 17; size: -; V: TRBV6-2/TRBV6-3; DNA: TGTGCCAGCAGTTACTCGAGGCGGGGGGCGCGTTACAATGAGCAGTTCTTC; CDR3: CASSYSRRGARYNEQFF
J: TRBJ1-4; D: TRBD1; length: 16; size: once; V: TRBV27; DNA: TGTGCCAGCAGTTCCCCCCGGACAGGGGCTAATGAAAAACTGTTTTTT; CDR3: CASSSPRTGANEKLFF
J: TRBJ1-2; D: TRBD1; length: 16; size: -; V: TRBV6-5; DNA: TGTGCCAGCAGTTACTTGGGGACAGGGTTGGTCTATGGCTACACCTTC; CDR3: CASSYLGTGLVYGYTF
J: TRBJ2-1; D: TRBD1; length: 16; size: -; V: TRBV19; DNA: TGTGCCAGTGGGACAGGGGGGAAATTCACCTACAATGAGCAGTTCTTC; CDR3: CASGTGGKFTYNEQFF
J: TRBJ2-7; D: -; length: 15; size: -; V: TRBV10-3; DNA: TGTGCCATCAGTGAGTCGCGGACAAGCTCCTACGAGCAGTACTTC; CDR3: CAISESRTSSYEQYF
J: TRBJ1-1; D: -; length: 17; size: -; V: TRBV7-9; DNA: TGTGCCAGCACCCCACCGGGGGGAGAATCAAGTGGCACTGAAGCTTTCTTT; CDR3: CASTPPGGESSGTEAFF
J: TRBJ1-6; D: -; length: 16; size: -; V: TRBV28; DNA: TGTGCCAGCAGTTTACTGCCGGGTACTGGTACCTCACCCCTCCACTTT; CDR3: CASSLLPGTGTSPLHF
J: TRBJ2-5; D: TRBD1; length: 14; size: -; V: TRBV11-3; DNA: TGTGCCAGCAGCTCGACAGGGGAAATGGAGACCCAGTACTTC; CDR3: CASSSTGEMETQYF
J: TRBJ2-7; D: -; length: 15; size: -; V: TRBV5-1; DNA: TGCGCCAGCAGCCCACACCTAGGGGATACCTACGAGCAGTACTTC; CDR3: CASSPHLGDTYEQYF